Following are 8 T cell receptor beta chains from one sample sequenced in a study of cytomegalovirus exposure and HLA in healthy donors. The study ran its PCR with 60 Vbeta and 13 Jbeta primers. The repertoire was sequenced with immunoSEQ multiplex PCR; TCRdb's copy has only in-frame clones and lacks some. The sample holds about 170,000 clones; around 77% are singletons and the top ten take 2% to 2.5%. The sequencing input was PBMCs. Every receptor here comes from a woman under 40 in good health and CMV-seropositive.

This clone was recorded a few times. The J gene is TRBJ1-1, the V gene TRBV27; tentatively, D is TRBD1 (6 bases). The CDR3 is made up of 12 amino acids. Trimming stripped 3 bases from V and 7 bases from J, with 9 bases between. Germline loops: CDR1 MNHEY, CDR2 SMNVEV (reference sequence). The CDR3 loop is CASSFAQGEAFF. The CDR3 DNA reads TGTGCCAGCAGTTTCGCACAGGGTGAAGCTTTCTTT.

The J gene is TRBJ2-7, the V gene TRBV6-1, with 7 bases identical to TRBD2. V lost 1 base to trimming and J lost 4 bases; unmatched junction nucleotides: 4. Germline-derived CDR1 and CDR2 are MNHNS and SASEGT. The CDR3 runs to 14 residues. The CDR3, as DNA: TGTGCCAGCAGTGAAGGAGCGGGGAGGTACGAGCAGTACTTC. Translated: CASSEGAGRYEQYF.

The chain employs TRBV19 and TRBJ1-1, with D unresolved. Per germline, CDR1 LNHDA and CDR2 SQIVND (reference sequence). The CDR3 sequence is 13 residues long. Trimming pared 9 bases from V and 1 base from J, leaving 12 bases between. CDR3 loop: CARPTFPNTEAFF. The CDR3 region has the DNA TGTGCCAGACCTACCTTTCCGAACACTGAAGCTTTCTTT. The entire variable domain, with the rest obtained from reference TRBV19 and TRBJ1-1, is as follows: DGGITQSPKYLFRKEGQNVTLSCEQNLNHDAMYWYRQDPGQGLRLIYYSQIVNDFQKGDIAEGYSVSREKKESFPLTVTSAQKNPTAFYLCARPTFPNTEAFFGQGTRLTVV.

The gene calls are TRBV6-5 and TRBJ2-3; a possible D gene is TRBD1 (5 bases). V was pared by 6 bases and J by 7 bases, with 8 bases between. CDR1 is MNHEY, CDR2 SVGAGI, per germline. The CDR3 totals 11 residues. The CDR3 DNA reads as TGTGCCAGCAGCCGACAGCATACGCAGTATTTT. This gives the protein CASSRQHTQYF.

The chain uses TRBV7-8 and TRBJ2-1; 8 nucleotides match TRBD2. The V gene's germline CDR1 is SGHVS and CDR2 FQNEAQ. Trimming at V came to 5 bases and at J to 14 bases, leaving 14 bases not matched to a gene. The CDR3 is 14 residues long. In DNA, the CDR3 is TGTGCCAGCAGCCTCCGGACTAGCCGTAGTGACGAGTTCTTC. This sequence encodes CASSLRTSRSDEFF.

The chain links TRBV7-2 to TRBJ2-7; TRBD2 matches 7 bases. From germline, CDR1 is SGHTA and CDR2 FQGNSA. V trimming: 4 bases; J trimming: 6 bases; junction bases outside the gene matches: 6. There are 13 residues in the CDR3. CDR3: CASSYGLVGEQYF. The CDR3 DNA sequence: TGTGCCAGCAGCTATGGACTAGTCGGCGAGCAGTACTTC. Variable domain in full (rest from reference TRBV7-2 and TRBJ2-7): GAGVSQSPSNKVTEKGKDVELRCDPISGHTALYWYRQSLGQGLEFLIYFQGNSAPDKSGLPSDRFSAERTGGSVSTLTIQRTQQEDSAVYLCASSYGLVGEQYFGPGTRLTVT.

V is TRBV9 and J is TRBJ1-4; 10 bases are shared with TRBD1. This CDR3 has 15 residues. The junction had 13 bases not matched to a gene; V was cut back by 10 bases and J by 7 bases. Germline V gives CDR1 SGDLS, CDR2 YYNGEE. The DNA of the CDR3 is TGTGCCTCTACAAGACAGGGGGCGCCCGGTGAAAAACTGTTTTTT. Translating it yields CASTRQGAPGEKLFF.

The CDR3 DNA reads as TGTGCCAGCAGCTTACCTATCGGACAGGGCCATAAAGCAGATACGCAGTATTTT. Amino acid sequence: CASSLPIGQGHKADTQYF. The chain combines TRBV5-6 with TRBJ2-3, with 8 bases that match TRBD1. Germline V gene lookup returns CDR1 SGHDT and CDR2 YYEEEE. This CDR3 has 18 residues. V lost 2 bases to trimming and J lost 4 bases; unmatched junction nucleotides: 15.